A single T cell receptor beta chain is shown here with its context. This sample was taken from a study of T-cell reconstitution after alpha-beta-depleted transplantation in children. Trimming took off 6 bases at V and 2 bases at J, with 3 bases between the two ends. CDR3 length: 11 residues. Preparation of the TCRbeta library was carried out with unique molecular identifiers. A single record per CDR3 protein comes from TCRdb applying MiXCR to the PCR reads. The sample consists of fewer than 750,000 distinct CDR3 sequences, roughly 23% of them appearing once. The receptor comes from a boy in the first two years of life who had a stem cell transplant for acute myeloid leukemia, so the T cells may come from the graft donor. The sequencing used PBMCs, mostly from graft donor cells, collected 360 days after TCRalphabeta/CD19-depleted stem cell transplant. The V gene is TRBV12-3 or TRBV12-4, the J gene TRBJ2-3, with D unresolved. The CDR3 DNA follows: TGTGCCAGCAGGATCACAGATACGCAGTATTTT. It specifies CASRITDTQYF.